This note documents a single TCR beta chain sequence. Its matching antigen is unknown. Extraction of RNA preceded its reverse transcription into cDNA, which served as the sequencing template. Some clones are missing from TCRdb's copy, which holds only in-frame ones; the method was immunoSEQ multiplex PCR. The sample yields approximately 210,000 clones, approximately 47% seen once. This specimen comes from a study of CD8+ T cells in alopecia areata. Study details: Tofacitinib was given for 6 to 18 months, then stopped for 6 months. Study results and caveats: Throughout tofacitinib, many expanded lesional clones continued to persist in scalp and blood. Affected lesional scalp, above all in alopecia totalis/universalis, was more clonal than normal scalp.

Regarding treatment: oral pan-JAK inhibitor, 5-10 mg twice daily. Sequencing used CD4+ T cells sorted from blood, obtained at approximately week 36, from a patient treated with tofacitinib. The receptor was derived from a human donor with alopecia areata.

The CDR3 bases are TGTGCCAGCAGCCCCAGGACAGAACTCTACAATGAGCAGTTCTTC. This translates into CASSPRTELYNEQFF. This sequence joins TRBV7-9 and TRBJ2-1; a weak D match, TRBD1 (6 bases). Germline CDR1 SEHNR, CDR2 FQNEAQ (reference sequence). V was shortened by 5 bases and J by 3 bases, with 14 bases between the two germline ends. The CDR3 covers 15 residues. Variable domain in full (rest from reference TRBV7-9 and TRBJ2-1): DTGVSQNPRHKITKRGQNVTFRCDPISEHNRLYWYRQTLGQGPEFLTYFQNEAQLEKSRLLSDRFSAERPKGSFSTLEIQRTEQGDSAMYLCASSPRTELYNEQFFGPGTRLTVL.